This T cell receptor (beta chain) was captured in a study of OX40 agonist ivuxolimab in advanced cancers. The wider study: The study treated patients with ivuxolimab, an agonistic anti-OX40 (CD134) antibody.

The method was immunoSEQ multiplex PCR; TCRdb's version includes in-frame clones alone and lacks a portion of them. The sample yields approximately 74,000 clones, around 80% seen once. Blood sampling took place at baseline, cycle 4 day 1, and cycle 7 day 1. This clone was recorded once. Its antigen remains unidentified. Overall study findings and caveats: Determination of antigen specificity was not performed for the expanded peripheral T cells. Among the lowest peripheral clonal expansion occurred in 0.1-3.0 mg/kg partial responders.

The source was CD4+ or CD8+ T cells sorted from blood, collected in a trial of the OX40 agonist ivuxolimab. This sequence originates from an adult with an advanced solid tumor such as melanoma, head and neck, liver or kidney cancer.

This chain's CDR3 is CASSRDRLNTEAFF. The CDR3 DNA reads as TGTGCCAGTAGTCGGGACAGGTTGAACACTGAAGCTTTCTTT. The gene calls are TRBV19 and TRBJ1-1; 8 nucleotides match TRBD1. The germline gives CDR1 LNHDA, CDR2 SQIVND (reference sequence). Trimming removed 5 bases from V and 0 bases from J; junction bases left unmatched: 2. CDR3 size: 14 residues. Complete variable domain (other parts from reference TRBV19 and TRBJ1-1): DGGITQSPKYLFRKEGQNVTLSCEQNLNHDAMYWYRQDPGQGLRLIYYSQIVNDFQKGDIAEGYSVSREKKESFPLTVTSAQKNPTAFYLCASSRDRLNTEAFFGQGTRLTVV.